One and the same sample provided the 17 T cell receptor beta chains below, sequenced in a study of blood T cell repertoires in COVID-19. Here immunoSEQ multiplex PCR was the method, and the copy in TCRdb shows in-frame clones only, minus some. Counted here are some 74,000 clones, approximately 80% occurring once; the ten biggest clones make up roughly 5%. The specimen sequenced was peripheral blood. The receptors come from a woman older than 75 with active or convalescent COVID-19.

V gene TRBV10-2 combines with J gene TRBJ1-5, with 7 bases matching TRBD1. The germline V gene encodes CDR1 WSHSY and CDR2 SAAADI. Losses at the gene ends were 6 bases for V and 9 bases for J; bases not matched to a gene: 5. The CDR3 extends over 12 amino acids. The CDR3 region is CASRDRTGPQHF. DNA of the CDR3: TGCGCCAGCAGAGACAGGACAGGGCCCCAGCATTTT.

This chain uses TRBV5-1 with TRBJ2-3; 11 positions agree with TRBD2. CDR1 is SGHRS, CDR2 YFSETQ, per germline. This CDR3 contains 18 residues. V gave up 3 bases and J gave up 4 bases; unmatched junction bases: 13. The CDR3 nucleotides are TGCGCCAGCAGCTCCGGGGGGCTAGCGGGGGGATCCCCAGATACGCAGTATTTT. It yields the protein CASSSGGLAGGSPDTQYF.

V and J are TRBV6-2 or TRBV6-3 and TRBJ2-4, with D tentatively TRBD1 (7 bases). The CDR3 covers 17 residues. Looked up from germline, CDR1 is MNHEY and CDR2 is SVGEGT. Trimming removed 0 bases at V and 4 bases at J, with 16 bases between. CDR3 DNA sequence: TGTGCCAGCAGTTACTCGTTCGCGGGACAGTCAAAAAACATTCAGTACTTC. Its translation is CASSYSFAGQSKNIQYF.

The CDR3 DNA sequence: TGTGCCAGTAGTATAGAGGACATCAATCAGCCCCAGCATTTT. Protein product: CASSIEDINQPQHF. The chain recombines TRBV19 with TRBJ1-5; possibly TRBD1 for D (5 bases). This CDR3 spans 14 amino acids. The germline CDR1 and CDR2 sequences are LNHDA and SQIVND (reference sequence). V dropped 0 bases and J dropped 3 bases, with 6 bases sitting between them.

In this sample, this clone turned up a few times. The chain carries TRBV28 and TRBJ1-2; 9 positions agree with TRBD1. CDR1 is MDHEN and CDR2 is SYDVKM in the germline V gene. CDR3 length: 15 amino acids. V dropped 6 bases and J dropped 5; count of bases not matched to a gene: 10. The DNA of the CDR3 is TGTGCCAGCAGAGATCCGGGACAGGGTGTGTATGGCTACACCTTC. It codes for CASRDPGQGVYGYTF.

The rearrangement links TRBV19 to TRBJ2-5; TRBD2 agrees at 7 bases. This CDR3 has 13 amino acids. Trimming removed 3 bases from V and 5 bases from J; junction bases left unmatched: 3. Germline V gene sequence: CDR1 LNHDA, CDR2 SQIVND (reference sequence). The DNA for the CDR3 is TGTGCCAGTAGTATGGGGGGGTTGGAGACCCAGTACTTC. Amino acids: CASSMGGLETQYF.

This rearrangement joins TRBV28 to TRBJ2-2; D uncertain. The CDR3 is 17 residues long. V was clipped by 5 bases and J by 0 bases, with 16 bases between them. Germline values: CDR1 MDHEN, CDR2 SYDVKM. The CDR3 spells CASSRTAESANTGELFF. CDR3 in DNA: TGTGCCAGCAGTCGTACGGCGGAGAGCGCGAACACCGGGGAGCTGTTTTTT.

This clone has only one observation. The V gene is TRBV5-4, the J gene TRBJ1-2, with 10 nucleotides matching TRBD1. J was trimmed by 3 bases and V by 2 bases; bases with no gene match: 4. Per germline, CDR1 SGHNT and CDR2 YYREEE (reference sequence). This CDR3 comprises 15 residues. The CDR3 spells CASSLKDRGYYGYTF. The CDR3, as DNA: TGTGCCAGCAGCTTAAAGGACAGGGGGTACTATGGCTACACCTTC. The full variable domain, its missing parts supplied by reference TRBV5-4 and TRBJ1-2, is ETGVTQSPTHLIKTRGQQVTLRCSSQSGHNTVSWYQQALGQGPQFIFQYYREEENGRGNFPPRFSGLQFPNYSSELNVNALELDDSALYLCASSLKDRGYYGYTFGSGTRLTVV.

A few counts support this clone. The CDR3 region is CASSPTPQGYNSPLHF. The CDR3 DNA sequence: TGTGCCAGCAGCCCAACCCCACAGGGATATAATTCACCCCTCCACTTT. J is TRBJ1-6 and V is TRBV3-1 (or the pseudogene TRBV3-2); D is perhaps TRBD1 (6 bases). The CDR3 runs to 16 residues. Trimming removed 4 bases at V and 4 bases at J, with 14 bases between. CDR1 LGHDT and CDR2 YNNKEL come from the germline V gene (reference sequence).

The chain couples TRBV5-1 to TRBJ2-2; possibly TRBD1 for D (6 bases). Germline V gene data show CDR1 as SGHRS and CDR2 as YFSETQ. The ends were cut back, 4 bases at V and 1 base at J, with 14 bases in the middle. The CDR3 has 16 residues. The CDR3 sequence is CASSPPVTGNTGELFF. CDR3 coding DNA: TGCGCCAGCAGCCCCCCGGTGACAGGGAACACCGGGGAGCTGTTTTTT.

The rearrangement links TRBV5-5 to TRBJ1-1; 7 positions agree with TRBD1. The germline gives CDR1 SGHKS, CDR2 YYEKEE (reference sequence). J was trimmed by 3 bases and V by 6 bases; bases with no gene match: 11. The CDR3 contains 15 residues. CDR3 amino acids: CASNLKQGWDTEAFF. CDR3 sequence (DNA): TGTGCCAGCAACCTAAAACAGGGGTGGGACACTGAAGCTTTCTTT.

The chain carries TRBV10-3 and TRBJ1-5; D is unclear. This CDR3 region has 13 residues. Germline-derived CDR1 and CDR2 are ENHRY and SYGVKD. V was clipped by 3 bases and J by 3 bases, with 6 bases between them. Here the CDR3 DNA reads TGTGCCATCAGTGAATCTACCAATCAGCCCCAGCATTTT. It specifies CAISESTNQPQHF.

The V and J genes are TRBV5-1 and TRBJ2-5, with 9 nucleotides matching TRBD1. J lost 2 bases, V lost 5 bases, and 4 bases had no gene match. This CDR3 is built from 14 residues. Germline values: CDR1 SGHRS, CDR2 YFSETQ. In DNA form, the CDR3 reads TGCGCCAGCAGGGGACAGGGATGGCAAGAGACCCAGTACTTC. Its protein is CASRGQGWQETQYF.

This chain's CDR3 is CASSLRSGTGNGYTF. The CDR3 DNA reads as TGTGCCAGCAGCTTGCGTTCCGGGACAGGGAATGGCTACACCTTC. The chain combines TRBV5-4 with TRBJ1-2; TRBD1 matches 9 bases. V gave up 1 base and J gave up 6 bases; unmatched junction bases: 7. Germline CDR1 and CDR2: SGHNT and YYREEE (reference sequence). This CDR3 is built from 15 residues.

The V gene is TRBV3-1 (or the pseudogene TRBV3-2), the J gene TRBJ2-5; a possible D gene is TRBD2 (5 bases). The V end was cut by 4 bases, the J end by 9 bases, with 18 bases between. In germline, CDR1 is LGHDT, CDR2 YNNKEL (reference sequence). The CDR3 is made up of 14 amino acids. The CDR3 protein is CASSPAPGFWAQYF. In nucleotides, the CDR3 is TGTGCCAGCAGCCCAGCACCGGGGTTTTGGGCCCAGTACTTC.

This clone occurred once. The chain uses TRBV2 and TRBJ2-2; the match to TRBD1 covers 8 bases. The CDR3 runs to 15 residues. Germline V CDR1 and CDR2: SNHLY, FYNNEI. V shed 10 bases and J 0 bases; nucleotides not matched to a gene: 7. Here the CDR3 DNA reads TGTGCCACCAAAGAGGGACAGGCGAACACCGGGGAGCTGTTTTTT. It is translated as CATKEGQANTGELFF.

The chain has TRBV30 and TRBJ1-2; D is unresolved. In germline, CDR1 is GTSNPN, CDR2 SVGIG (reference sequence). The length of the CDR3 is 17 residues. Trimming left V 1 base short and J 8 bases short, with 26 bases between. The CDR3 here is CAWSALLFGSTFSGYTF. CDR3 DNA: TGTGCCTGGAGTGCCCTCCTTTTCGGTTCCACCTTTTCCGGCTACACCTTC. Variable domain in full (rest from reference TRBV30 and TRBJ1-2): SQTIHQWPATLVQPVGSPLSLECTVEGTSNPNLYWYRQAAGRGLQLLFYSVGIGQISSEVPQNLSASRPQDRQFILSSKKLLLSDSGFYLCAWSALLFGSTFSGYTFGSGTRLTVV.